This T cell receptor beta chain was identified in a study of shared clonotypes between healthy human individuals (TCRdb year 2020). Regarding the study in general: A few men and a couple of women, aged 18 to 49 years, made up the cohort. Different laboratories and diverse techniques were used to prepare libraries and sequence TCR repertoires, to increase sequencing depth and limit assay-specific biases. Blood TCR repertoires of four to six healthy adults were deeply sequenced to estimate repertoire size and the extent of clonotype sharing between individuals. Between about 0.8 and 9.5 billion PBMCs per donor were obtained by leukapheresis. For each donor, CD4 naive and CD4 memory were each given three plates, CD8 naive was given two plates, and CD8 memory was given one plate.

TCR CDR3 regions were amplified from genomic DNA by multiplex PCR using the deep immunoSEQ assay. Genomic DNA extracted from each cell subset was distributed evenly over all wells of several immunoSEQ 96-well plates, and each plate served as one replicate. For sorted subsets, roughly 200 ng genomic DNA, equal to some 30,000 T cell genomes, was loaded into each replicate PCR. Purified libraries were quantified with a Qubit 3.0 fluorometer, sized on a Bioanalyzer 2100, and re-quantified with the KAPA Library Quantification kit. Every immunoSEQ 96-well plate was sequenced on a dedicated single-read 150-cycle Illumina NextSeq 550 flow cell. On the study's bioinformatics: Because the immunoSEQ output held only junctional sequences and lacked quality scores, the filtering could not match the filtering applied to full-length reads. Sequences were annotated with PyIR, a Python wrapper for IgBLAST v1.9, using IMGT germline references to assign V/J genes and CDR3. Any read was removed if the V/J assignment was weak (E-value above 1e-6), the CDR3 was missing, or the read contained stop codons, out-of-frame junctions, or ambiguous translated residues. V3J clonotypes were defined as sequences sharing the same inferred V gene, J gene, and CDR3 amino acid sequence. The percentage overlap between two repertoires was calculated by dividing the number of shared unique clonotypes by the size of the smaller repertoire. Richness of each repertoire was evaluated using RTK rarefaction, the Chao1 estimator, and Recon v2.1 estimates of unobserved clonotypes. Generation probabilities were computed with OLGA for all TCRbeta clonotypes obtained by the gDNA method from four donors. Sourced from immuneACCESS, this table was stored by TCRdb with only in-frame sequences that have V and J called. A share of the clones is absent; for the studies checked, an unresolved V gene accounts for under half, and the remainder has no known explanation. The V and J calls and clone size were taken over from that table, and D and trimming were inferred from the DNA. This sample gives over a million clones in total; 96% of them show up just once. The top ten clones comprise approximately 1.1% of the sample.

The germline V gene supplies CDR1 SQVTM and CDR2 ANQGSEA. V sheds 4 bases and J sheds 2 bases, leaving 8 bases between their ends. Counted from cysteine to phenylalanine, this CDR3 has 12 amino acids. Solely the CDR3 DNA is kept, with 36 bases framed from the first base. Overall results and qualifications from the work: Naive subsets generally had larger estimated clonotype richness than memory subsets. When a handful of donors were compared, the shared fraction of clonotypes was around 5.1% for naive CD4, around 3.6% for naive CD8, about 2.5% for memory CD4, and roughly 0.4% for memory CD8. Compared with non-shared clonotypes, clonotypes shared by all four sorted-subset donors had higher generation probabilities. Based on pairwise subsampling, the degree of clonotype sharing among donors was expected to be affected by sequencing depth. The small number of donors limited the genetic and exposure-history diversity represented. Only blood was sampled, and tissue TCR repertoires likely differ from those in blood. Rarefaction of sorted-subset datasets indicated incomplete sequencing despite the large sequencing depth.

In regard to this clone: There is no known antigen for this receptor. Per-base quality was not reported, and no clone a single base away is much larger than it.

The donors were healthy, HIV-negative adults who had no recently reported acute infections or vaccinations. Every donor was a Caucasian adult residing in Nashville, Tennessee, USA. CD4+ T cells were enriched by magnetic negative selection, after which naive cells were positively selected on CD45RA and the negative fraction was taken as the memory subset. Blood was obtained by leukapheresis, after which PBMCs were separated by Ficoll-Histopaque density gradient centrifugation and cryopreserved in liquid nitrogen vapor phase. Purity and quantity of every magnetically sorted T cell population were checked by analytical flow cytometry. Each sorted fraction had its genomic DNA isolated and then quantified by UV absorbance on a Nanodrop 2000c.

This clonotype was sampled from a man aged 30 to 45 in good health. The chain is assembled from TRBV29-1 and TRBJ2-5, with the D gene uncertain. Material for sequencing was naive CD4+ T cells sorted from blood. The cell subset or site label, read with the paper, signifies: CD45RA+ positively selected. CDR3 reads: CSVGARQETQYF. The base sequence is TGCAGCGTTGGGGCCAGGCAAGAGACCCAGTACTTC.